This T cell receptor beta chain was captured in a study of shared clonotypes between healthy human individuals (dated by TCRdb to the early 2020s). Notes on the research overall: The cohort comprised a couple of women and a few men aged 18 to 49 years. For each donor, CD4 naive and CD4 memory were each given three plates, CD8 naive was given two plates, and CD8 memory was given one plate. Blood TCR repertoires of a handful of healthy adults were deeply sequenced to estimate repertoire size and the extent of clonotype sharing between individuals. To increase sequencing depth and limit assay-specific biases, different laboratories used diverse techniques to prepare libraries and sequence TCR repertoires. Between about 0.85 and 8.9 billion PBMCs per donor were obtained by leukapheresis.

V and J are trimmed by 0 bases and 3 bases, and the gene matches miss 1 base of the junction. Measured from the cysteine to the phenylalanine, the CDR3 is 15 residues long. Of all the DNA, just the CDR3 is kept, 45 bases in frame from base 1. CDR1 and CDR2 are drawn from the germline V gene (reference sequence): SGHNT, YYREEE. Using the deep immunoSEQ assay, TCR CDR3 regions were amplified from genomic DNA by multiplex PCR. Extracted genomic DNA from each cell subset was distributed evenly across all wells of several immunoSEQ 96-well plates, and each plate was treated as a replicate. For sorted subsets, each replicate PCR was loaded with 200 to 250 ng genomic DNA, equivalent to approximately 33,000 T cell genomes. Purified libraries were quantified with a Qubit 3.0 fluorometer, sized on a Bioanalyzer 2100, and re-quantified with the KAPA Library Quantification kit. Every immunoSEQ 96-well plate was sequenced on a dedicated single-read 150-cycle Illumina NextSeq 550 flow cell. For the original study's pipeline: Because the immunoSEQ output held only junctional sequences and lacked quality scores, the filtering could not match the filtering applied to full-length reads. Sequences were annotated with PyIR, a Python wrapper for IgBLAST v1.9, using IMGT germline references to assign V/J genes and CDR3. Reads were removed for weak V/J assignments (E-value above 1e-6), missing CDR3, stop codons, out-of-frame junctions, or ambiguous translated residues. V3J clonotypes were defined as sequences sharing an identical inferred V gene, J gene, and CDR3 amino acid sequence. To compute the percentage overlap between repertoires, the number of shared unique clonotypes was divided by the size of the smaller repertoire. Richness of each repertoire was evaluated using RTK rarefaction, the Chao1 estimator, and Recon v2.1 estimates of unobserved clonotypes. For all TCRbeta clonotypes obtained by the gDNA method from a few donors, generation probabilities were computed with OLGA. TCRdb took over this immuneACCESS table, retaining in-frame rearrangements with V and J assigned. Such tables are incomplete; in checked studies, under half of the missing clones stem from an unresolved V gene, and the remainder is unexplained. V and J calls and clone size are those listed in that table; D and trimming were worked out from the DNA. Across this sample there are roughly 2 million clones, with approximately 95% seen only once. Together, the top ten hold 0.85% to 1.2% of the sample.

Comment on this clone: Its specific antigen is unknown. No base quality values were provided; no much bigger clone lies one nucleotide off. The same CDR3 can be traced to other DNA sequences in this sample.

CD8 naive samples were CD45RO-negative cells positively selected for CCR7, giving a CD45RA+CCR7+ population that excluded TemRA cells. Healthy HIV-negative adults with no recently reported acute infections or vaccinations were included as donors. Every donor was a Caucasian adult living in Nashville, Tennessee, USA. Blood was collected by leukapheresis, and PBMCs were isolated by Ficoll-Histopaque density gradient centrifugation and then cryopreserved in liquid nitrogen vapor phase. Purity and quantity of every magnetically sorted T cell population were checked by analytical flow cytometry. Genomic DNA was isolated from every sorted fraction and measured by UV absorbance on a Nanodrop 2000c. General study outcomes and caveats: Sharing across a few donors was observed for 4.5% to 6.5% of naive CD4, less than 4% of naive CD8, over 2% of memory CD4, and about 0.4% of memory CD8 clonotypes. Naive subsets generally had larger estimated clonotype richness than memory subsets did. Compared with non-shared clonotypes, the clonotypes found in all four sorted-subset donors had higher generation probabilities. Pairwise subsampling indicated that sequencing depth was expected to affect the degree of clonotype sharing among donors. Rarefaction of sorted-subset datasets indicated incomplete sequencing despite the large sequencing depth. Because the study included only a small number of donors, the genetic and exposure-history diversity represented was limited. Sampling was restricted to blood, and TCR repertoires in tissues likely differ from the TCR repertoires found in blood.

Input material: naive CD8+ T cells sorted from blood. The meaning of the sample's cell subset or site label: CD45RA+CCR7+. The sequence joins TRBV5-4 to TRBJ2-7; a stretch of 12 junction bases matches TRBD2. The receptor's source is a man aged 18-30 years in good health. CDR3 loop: CASSLETSGGYEQYF. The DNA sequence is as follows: TGTGCCAGCAGCTTGGAGACTAGCGGGGGCTACGAGCAGTACTTC.